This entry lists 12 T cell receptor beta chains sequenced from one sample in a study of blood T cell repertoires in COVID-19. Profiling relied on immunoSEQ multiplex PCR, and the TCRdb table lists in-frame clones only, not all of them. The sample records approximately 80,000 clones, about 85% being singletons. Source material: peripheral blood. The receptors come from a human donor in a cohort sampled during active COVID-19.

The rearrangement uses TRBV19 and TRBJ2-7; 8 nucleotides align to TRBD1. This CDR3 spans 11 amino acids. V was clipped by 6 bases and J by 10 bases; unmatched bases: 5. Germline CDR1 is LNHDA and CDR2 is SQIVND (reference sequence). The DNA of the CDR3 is TGTGCCAGTAGCAAGGACAGGGAACAGTACTTC. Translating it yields CASSKDREQYF.

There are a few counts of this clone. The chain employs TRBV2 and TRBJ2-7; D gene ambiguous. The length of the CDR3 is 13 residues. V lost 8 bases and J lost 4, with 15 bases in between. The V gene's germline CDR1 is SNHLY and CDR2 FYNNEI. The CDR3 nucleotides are TGTGCCAGCCAACCCGGAGCCACTTACGAGCAGTACTTC. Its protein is CASQPGATYEQYF.

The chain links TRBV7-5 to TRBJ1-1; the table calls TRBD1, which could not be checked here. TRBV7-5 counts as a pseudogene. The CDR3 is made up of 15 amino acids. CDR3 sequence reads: CARSDIEGQPTEAFF. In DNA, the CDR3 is TGTGCCAGAAGCGACATCGAAGGACAGCCCACTGAAGCTTTCTTT.

The CDR3 nucleotides are TGCGCCAGCAGCTTGGCCGGGAACCTAAACTATGGCTACACCTTC. Translation: CASSLAGNLNYGYTF. The gene calls are TRBV5-1 and TRBJ1-2; unclear D gene. CDR1 SGHRS and CDR2 YFSETQ come from the germline V gene. Trimming pared 0 bases from V and 2 bases from J, leaving 11 bases between. This CDR3 is built from 15 residues.

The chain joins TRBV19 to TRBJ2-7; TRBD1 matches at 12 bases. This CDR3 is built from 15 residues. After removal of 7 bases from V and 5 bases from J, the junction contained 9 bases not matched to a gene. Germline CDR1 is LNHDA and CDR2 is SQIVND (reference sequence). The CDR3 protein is CASTMGTGGLNEQYF. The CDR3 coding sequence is TGTGCCAGTACTATGGGGACAGGGGGCCTGAACGAGCAGTACTTC.

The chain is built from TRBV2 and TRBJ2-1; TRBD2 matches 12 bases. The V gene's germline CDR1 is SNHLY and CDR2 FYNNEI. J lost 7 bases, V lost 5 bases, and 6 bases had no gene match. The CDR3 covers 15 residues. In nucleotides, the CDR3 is TGTGCCAGCAGTCAAGGACTAGCGGGACTAAATGAGCAGTTCTTC. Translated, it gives CASSQGLAGLNEQFF.

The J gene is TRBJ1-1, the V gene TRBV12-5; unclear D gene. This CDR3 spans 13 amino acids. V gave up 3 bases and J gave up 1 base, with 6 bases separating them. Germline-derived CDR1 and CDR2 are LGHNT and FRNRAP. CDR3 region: CASGLAANTEAFF. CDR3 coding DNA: TGTGCTAGTGGTTTAGCGGCGAACACTGAAGCTTTCTTT.

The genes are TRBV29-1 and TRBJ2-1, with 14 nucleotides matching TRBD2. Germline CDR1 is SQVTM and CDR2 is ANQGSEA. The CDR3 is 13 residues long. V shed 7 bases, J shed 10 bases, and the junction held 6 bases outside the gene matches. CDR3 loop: CSAGTSGSGEQFF. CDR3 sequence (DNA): TGCAGCGCTGGGACTAGCGGGAGCGGGGAGCAGTTCTTC.

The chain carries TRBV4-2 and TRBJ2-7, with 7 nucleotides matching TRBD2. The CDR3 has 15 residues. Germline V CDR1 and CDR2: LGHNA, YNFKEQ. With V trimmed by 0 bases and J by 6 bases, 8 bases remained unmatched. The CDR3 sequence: CASSQESGDLGEQYF. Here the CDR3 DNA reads TGTGCCAGCAGCCAAGAGAGCGGGGATCTGGGCGAGCAGTACTTC.

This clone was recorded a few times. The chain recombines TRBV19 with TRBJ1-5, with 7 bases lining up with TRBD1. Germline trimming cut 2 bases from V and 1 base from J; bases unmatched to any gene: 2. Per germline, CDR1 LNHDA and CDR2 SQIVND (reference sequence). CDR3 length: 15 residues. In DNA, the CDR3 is TGTGCCAGTAGTATACTACAGGGGAGCAATCAGCCCCAGCATTTT. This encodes CASSILQGSNQPQHF.

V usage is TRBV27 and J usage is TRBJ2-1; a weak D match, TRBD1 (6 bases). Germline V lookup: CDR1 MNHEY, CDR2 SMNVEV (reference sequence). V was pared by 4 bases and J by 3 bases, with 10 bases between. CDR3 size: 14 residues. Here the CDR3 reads CASSSRTVYNEQFF. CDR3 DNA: TGTGCCAGCAGTTCGAGGACAGTCTACAATGAGCAGTTCTTC.

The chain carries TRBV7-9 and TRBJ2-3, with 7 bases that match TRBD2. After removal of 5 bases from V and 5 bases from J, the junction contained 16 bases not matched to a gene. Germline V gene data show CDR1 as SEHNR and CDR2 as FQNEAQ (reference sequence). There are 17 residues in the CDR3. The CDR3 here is CASSPALTGGVGDTQYF. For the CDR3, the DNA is TGTGCCAGCAGCCCAGCACTTACGGGGGGAGTGGGAGATACGCAGTATTTT.